The next 13 T cell receptor beta chains were all read from a single sample in a study of blood T cell repertoires in COVID-19. Sequenced by immunoSEQ multiplex PCR; TCRdb stores in-frame clones only, minus some. The sample shows 250,000 to 350,000 clones, approximately 90% of them seen only once. The source material was peripheral blood. Receptor source: a woman aged 55-70 years with acute or convalescent COVID-19.

This rearrangement joins TRBV9 to TRBJ2-1, with D possibly being TRBD1 (5 bases). Trimming shortened V by 3 bases and J by 6 bases, and 13 bases separated the two germline ends. Germline CDR1 is SGDLS and CDR2 is YYNGEE. This CDR3 contains 14 residues. DNA for the CDR3: TGTGCCAGCAGCGGAGAGGCTAGGGGCAATGAGCAGTTCTTC. It codes for CASSGEARGNEQFF.

This clone was counted between two and nine times. The chain recombines TRBV9 with TRBJ2-3; TRBD1 aligns across 9 bases. CDR1 is SGDLS, CDR2 YYNGEE, per germline. This CDR3 region has 21 residues. V gave up 2 bases and J gave up 3 bases; unmatched junction bases: 22. DNA of the CDR3: TGTGCCAGCAGCGTCACAGGGGGCCAGGGTCTAGCATTTAGGGGGACAGATACGCAGTATTTT. It is translated as CASSVTGGQGLAFRGTDTQYF.

The rearrangement joins TRBV4-3 to TRBJ2-3, with D tentatively TRBD2 (7 bases). The V end lost 1 base, the J end lost 1 base, and 15 bases lay between the germline ends. Germline CDR1 reads LGHNA; CDR2 reads YSLEER. The CDR3 runs 17 residues. The CDR3 protein is CASSQGFGGRRTDTQYF. The CDR3, as DNA: TGCGCCAGCAGCCAAGGGTTCGGGGGGCGCCGCACAGATACGCAGTATTTT.

The chain carries TRBV9 and TRBJ2-2; 10 nucleotides line up with TRBD1. Trimming at V came to 4 bases and at J to 5 bases, leaving 5 bases not matched to a gene. Germline lookup yields CDR1 SGDLS and CDR2 YYNGEE. The CDR3 covers 15 residues. Here the CDR3 reads CASSSRTGGTGELFF. CDR3 nucleotides: TGTGCCAGCAGCTCCCGGACAGGGGGGACCGGGGAGCTGTTTTTT.

Only one count was recorded for this clone. This rearrangement joins TRBV10-3 to TRBJ2-3, with 7 bases that match TRBD1. This CDR3 region has 16 residues. Germline V gene sequence: CDR1 ENHRY, CDR2 SYGVKD. The V gene end was trimmed by 6 bases and the J gene end by 1 base; junction bases not matched to a gene: 10. The CDR3 loop reads CAIRRSEGGGTDTQYF. CDR3 DNA: TGTGCCATCAGACGGTCAGAAGGGGGCGGCACAGATACGCAGTATTTT.

The chain joins TRBV19 to TRBJ2-7; D call uncertain. V lost 3 bases, J lost 3 bases, and 9 bases lay in between. The germline CDR1 and CDR2 sequences are LNHDA and SQIVND (reference sequence). The CDR3 totals 13 residues. Written as DNA, the CDR3 is TGTGCCAGTAGTATTACGGGTGTCTACGAGCAGTACTTC. Its translation: CASSITGVYEQYF.

This clone was seen only once. This chain uses TRBV6-1 with TRBJ1-6; unclear D gene. CDR3 length: 15 residues. The V end lost 2 bases, the J end lost 4 bases, and 9 bases lay between the germline ends. The germline V gene encodes CDR1 MNHNS and CDR2 SASEGT. CDR3 nucleotides: TGTGCCAGCAGTGAATCTCCGGGGTATAATTCACCCCTCCACTTT. As protein: CASSESPGYNSPLHF.

V and J are TRBV14 and TRBJ2-1, with D hard to call. Trimming took 4 bases from V and 2 from J, leaving 12 bases between them. The CDR3 consists of 15 residues. Germline CDR1 reads SGHDN; CDR2 reads FVKESK. CDR3 residues: CASSRSSWPYNEQFF. In DNA form, the CDR3 reads TGTGCCAGCAGCCGTTCAAGTTGGCCCTACAATGAGCAGTTCTTC.

The rearrangement links TRBV19 to TRBJ1-1, with 10 bases matching TRBD1. This CDR3 is built from 15 residues. J gave up 4 bases and V 4 bases, and 6 bases lay outside the gene matches. Germline CDR1 and CDR2: LNHDA and SQIVND (reference sequence). The DNA for the CDR3 is TGTGCCAGTAGTAGGACAGGGGGTTATAGCACTGAAGCTTTCTTT. Translating it yields CASSRTGGYSTEAFF.

The sample holds a few counts of this clone. This same CDR3 is encoded by further DNA sequences in the sample. The genes are TRBV15 and TRBJ1-2; D possibly corresponds to TRBD1 (5 bases). From germline, CDR1 is LNHNV and CDR2 YYDKDF (reference sequence). The CDR3 runs 14 residues. Trimming removed 1 base at V and 3 bases at J, with 9 bases between. The chain's CDR3 is CATSRVQGDYGYTF. For the CDR3, the DNA is TGTGCCACCAGCAGAGTCCAGGGTGACTATGGCTACACCTTC.

The CDR3 region has the DNA TGTGCCAGCGGCGCCGGGACTAGCAATGAGCAGTTCTTC. This gives the protein CASGAGTSNEQFF. The chain recombines TRBV11-2 with TRBJ2-1, with 8 bases that match TRBD2. The CDR3 is 13 residues long. Trimming removed 8 bases from V and 6 bases from J; junction bases left unmatched: 6. Germline V gene lookup returns CDR1 SGHAT and CDR2 FQNNGV.

The chain recombines TRBV5-1 with TRBJ2-3, with 14 nucleotides matching TRBD2. There are 18 residues in the CDR3. The germline CDR1 and CDR2 sequences are SGHRS and YFSETQ. The V segment lost 0 bases and the J segment 2 bases; nucleotides outside the gene matches: 5. CDR3 nucleotides: TGCGCCAGCAGCTTGGAGGGACTAGCGGGAGATTACACAGATACGCAGTATTTT. It translates to CASSLEGLAGDYTDTQYF.

V usage is TRBV19 and J usage is TRBJ1-3, with 9 bases that match TRBD1. Germline trimming cut 5 bases from V and 4 bases from J; bases unmatched to any gene: 6. The CDR3 runs 15 residues. From germline, CDR1 is LNHDA and CDR2 SQIVND (reference sequence). The CDR3 loop is CASSSQGARGNTIYF. The CDR3 nucleotides read TGTGCCAGTAGTTCACAGGGGGCCCGCGGAAACACCATATATTTT.